The clone carrying this T cell receptor (beta chain) was found once. The method was immunoSEQ multiplex PCR; TCRdb's version includes in-frame clones alone and lacks a portion of them. The data contain over 40,000 clones, approximately 91% of them seen just once; the ten biggest clones take up 0.2% to 0.3%. The data derive from a study of T cell changes during pregnancy in multiple sclerosis. The CDR3 has 13 residues. From germline, CDR1 is MNHEY and CDR2 SVGAGI. V lost 8 bases and J lost 4, with 14 bases in between. The specimen was CD4+ T cells from peripheral blood mononuclear cells, collected in the second trimester of pregnancy. V usage is TRBV6-5 and J usage is TRBJ1-2, with D unresolved. This clonotype was obtained from a female donor with multiple sclerosis, enrolled in a pregnancy study. The chain's CDR3 is CASGRGRGYGYTF. Here the CDR3 DNA reads TGTGCCAGCGGACGAGGTCGGGGCTATGGCTACACCTTC.